A selection of T cell receptor beta chains follows, all from one sample in a study of blood T cell repertoires in COVID-19. Sequencing used immunoSEQ multiplex PCR; TCRdb keeps in-frame clones, though not all of them. In the table there are roughly 120,000 clones, roughly nine tenths of which are singletons. Material for sequencing was peripheral blood. The receptor set was obtained from a man aged 50 to 60 with active COVID-19. Each CDR3 is given with its conserved first and last residue. Each record gives: CDR3 DNA, CDR3 protein, V gene, J gene, D gene, clone size. The D gene is left open where the match is weak. Rows may omit the clone size; those that give it use once, few, many or a size class.

TGTGCCAGCAGTGAACACCAGGGCGCTGAAGCTTTCTTT	CASSEHQGAEAFF	TRBV6-1	TRBJ1-1	.	.
TGTGCCAGCAGCTCATCAGGGGCAACTTGGAACACTGAAGCTTTCTTT	CASSSSGATWNTEAFF	TRBV5-6	TRBJ1-1	.	few
TGTGCCACCCGACAGGCTGGGGCCAACGTCCTGACTTTC	CATRQAGANVLTF	TRBV12-3/TRBV12-4	TRBJ2-6	.	.
TGTGCCAGCAGTGACGGGGGGGCCGCAGATACGCAGTATTTT	CASSDGGAADTQYF	TRBV6-2/TRBV6-3	TRBJ2-3	TRBD2	.
TGTGCCAGCTCAGGACTAGTCAATGAGCAGTTCTTC	CASSGLVNEQFF	TRBV18	TRBJ2-1	TRBD2	.
TGTGCCAGCAGCTTAAGGAGCGGGAGAGATACGCAGTATTTT	CASSLRSGRDTQYF	TRBV7-2	TRBJ2-3	TRBD2	.
TGTGCCAGCAGCCCAGGGGGCTATGCCACTGAAGCTTTCTTT	CASSPGGYATEAFF	TRBV6-4	TRBJ1-1	TRBD1	.
TGTGCCCGGGCCGTTGGGCGCGGGTACAATGAGCAGTTCTTC	CARAVGRGYNEQFF	TRBV30	TRBJ2-1	.	once
TGCAGTGCTAGTGACGGGAGGGACACTGAAGCTTTCTTT	CSASDGRDTEAFF	TRBV20-1	TRBJ1-1	.	.
TGTGCCAGCAGTGACAGGGGCTTAGCGAACACTGAAGCTTTCTTT	CASSDRGLANTEAFF	TRBV7-8	TRBJ1-1	TRBD1	.
TGTGCCAGCAGCGTAGTGGGACTAGCGGGAACGGATGAGCAGTTCTTC	CASSVVGLAGTDEQFF	TRBV9	TRBJ2-1	TRBD2	.
TGTGCCAGCAGCCAGACAGACTCTGGAAACACCATATATTTT	CASSQTDSGNTIYF	TRBV3-1/TRBV3-2	TRBJ1-3	.	few
TGCGCCAGCAGCTTGGGGGGCTCTAATGAAAAACTGTTTTTT	CASSLGGSNEKLFF	TRBV5-1	TRBJ1-4	.	.
TGTGCCAGCAGTCATGGCAGACAAACCAACGAAAAACTGTTTTTT	CASSHGRQTNEKLFF	TRBV6-5	TRBJ1-4	.	.
TGCGCCAGCAGCGCAACCCAGGGTACCGGGGAGCTGTTTTTT	CASSATQGTGELFF	TRBV5-1	TRBJ2-2	.	.
TGTGCCAGCAGCTTCGGGCGTTGGGCTAGCGGGAGAGTCCCCGGGGAGCTGTTTTTT	CASSFGRWASGRVPGELFF	TRBV7-8	TRBJ2-2	TRBD2	.
TGTGCCAGCAGCGCGGGACTAGCGGGAGTCCCGGGCACCGGGGAGCTGTTTTTT	CASSAGLAGVPGTGELFF	TRBV9	TRBJ2-2	TRBD2	.
TGTGCCAGCAGTTTACTCAGGGGGAATTCACCCCTCCACTTT	CASSLLRGNSPLHF	TRBV28	TRBJ1-6	TRBD1	.